This TCR beta chain originates from a study of blood T cell repertoires in COVID-19. For the study at large: PBMCs, B-cell-depleted T cells, or T cells were the source of the cDNA or gDNA that made up the material.

As handled by the study authors: Nucleated cell number was recorded as an estimate derived from reference gene primer amplification. Repertoires were generated with immunoSEQ multiplex PCR, while TCRdb's copy carries only in-frame clones and drops some. The D gene and trimming were derived from the DNA, and the V and J assignments and clone size from that table. The sample carries about 230,000 clones, 70% to 90% recorded once. V shed 0 bases and J 4 bases; nucleotides not matched to a gene: 8. CDR1 and CDR2 (germline): SGHRS, YFSETQ. The CDR3 length is 16 residues. This sequence joins TRBV5-1 and TRBJ2-5, with 8 bases fitting TRBD2. Material for sequencing was peripheral blood. This clonotype was sampled from a man in his forties with acute or convalescent COVID-19. The CDR3 coding sequence is TGCGCCAGCAGCTTGGCCCCATCGGGGGGGGGAGAGACCCAGTACTTC. Translation gives CASSLAPSGGGETQYF.